This T cell receptor (beta chain) emerged from a study of blood T cell repertoires in COVID-19. Germline V CDR1 and CDR2: LNHDA, SQIVND (reference sequence). The CDR3 loop spans 15 amino acids. V was clipped by 3 bases and J by 1 base, with 7 bases between them. TCRdb keeps only in-frame clones here, not all; method: immunoSEQ multiplex PCR. The sample shows 70,000 to 90,000 clones, approximately 87% of them seen only once. Comments on this clone: This specimen includes other DNA sequences encoding the same CDR3.

This receptor was identified in a human donor in a cohort sampled during active COVID-19. The chain uses TRBV19 and TRBJ2-6, with a weak D call TRBD2 (6 bases). The sequenced sample was peripheral blood. CDR3 coding DNA: TGTGCCAGTAGTATCGGGAGTTCTGGGGCCAACGTCCTGACTTTC. This sequence encodes CASSIGSSGANVLTF.